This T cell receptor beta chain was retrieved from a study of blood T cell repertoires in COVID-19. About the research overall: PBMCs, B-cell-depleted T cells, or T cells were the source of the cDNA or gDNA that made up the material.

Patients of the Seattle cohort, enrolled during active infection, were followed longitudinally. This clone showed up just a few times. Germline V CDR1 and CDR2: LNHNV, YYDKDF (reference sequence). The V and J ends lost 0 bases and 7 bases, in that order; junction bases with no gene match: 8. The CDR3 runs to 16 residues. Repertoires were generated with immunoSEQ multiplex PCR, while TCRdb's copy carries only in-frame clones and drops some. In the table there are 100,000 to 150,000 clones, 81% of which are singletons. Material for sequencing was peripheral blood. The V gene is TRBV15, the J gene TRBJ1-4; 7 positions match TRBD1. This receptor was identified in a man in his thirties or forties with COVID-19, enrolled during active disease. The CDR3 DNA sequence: TGTGCCACCAGCAGAGAAAGGGGGCAGGGGAGTGAAAAACTGTTTTTT. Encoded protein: CATSRERGQGSEKLFF.